These 10 T cell receptor beta chains share one sample of origin, sequenced in a study of T cells in Graves' hyperthyroidism and ophthalmopathy. Regions amplified from RNA transcripts were the TCR beta CDR3 regions. HTBI primers were employed in a first-round RT-PCR of the TCR CDR3. TCRdb passed the multiplex PCR reads through MiXCR, listing each CDR3 protein once. The data show around 300,000 distinct CDR3 sequences, roughly 14% seen once. Material for sequencing was blood. Every receptor here comes from a woman in her 30s with Graves' hyperthyroidism.

This rearrangement joins TRBV10-3 to TRBJ2-1; 10 bases line up with TRBD2. V trimming: 2 bases; J trimming: 6 bases; junction bases outside the gene matches: 7. Germline CDR1 and CDR2: ENHRY and SYGVKD. This CDR3 has 16 residues. CDR3 region: CAISETEREGANEQFF. The DNA of the CDR3 is TGTGCCATCAGTGAGACGGAGCGGGAGGGGGCCAATGAGCAGTTCTTC.

Ten or more counts support this clonotype. This chain uses TRBV27 with TRBJ1-2; 9 bases match TRBD1. Trimming cost V 4 bases and J 12 bases; bases outside gene matches: 9. This CDR3 contains 13 residues. The germline V gene has CDR1 MNHEY and CDR2 SMNVEV (reference sequence). The CDR3 DNA sequence: TGTGCCAGCAGTTCGGTACAGGGGGCTCTGAACACCTTC. It translates to CASSSVQGALNTF.

This clonotype was found a few times. Its ends do not fully match the called genes, so a read error is possible. The CDR3 sequence: CSANRERRSYNERFF. The CDR3 DNA reads as TGCAGTGCTAACCGGGAGCGCCGCTCCTACAATGAGCGGTTCTTC. The chain is built from TRBV20-1 and TRBJ2-1; the D gene is possibly TRBD2 (6 bases). CDR1 DFQATT and CDR2 SNEGSKA come from the germline V gene (reference sequence). The CDR3 covers 15 residues.

The chain recombines TRBV6-1 with TRBJ2-7; 9 bases fit TRBD2. The germline CDR1 and CDR2 sequences are MNHNS and SASEGT. The CDR3 spans 15 residues. V trimming: 6 bases; J trimming: 4 bases; junction bases outside the gene matches: 10. The CDR3 protein is CASRGVGTSRYEQYF. DNA of the CDR3: TGTGCCAGCAGAGGGGTCGGGACTAGCAGATACGAGCAGTACTTC.

This chain joins TRBV15 and TRBJ2-5, with TRBD2 identical over 8 bases. The CDR3 runs 12 residues. J was trimmed by 3 bases and V by 6 bases; bases with no gene match: 0. Per the germline V gene, CDR1 is LNHNV and CDR2 is YYDKDF (reference sequence). CDR3 residues: CATRTSEETQYF. The CDR3, as DNA: TGTGCCACCAGGACTAGCGAAGAGACCCAGTACTTC.

The gene calls are TRBV30 and TRBJ1-6, with D possibly matching TRBD1 (5 bases). V lost 4 bases to trimming and J lost 7 bases, with 14 bases between them. In germline, CDR1 is GTSNPN, CDR2 SVGIG (reference sequence). The CDR3 consists of 14 residues. CDR3 sequence reads: CAWNGGSGNSPLHF. In nucleotides, the CDR3 is TGTGCCTGGAACGGGGGGTCTGGGAATTCACCCCTCCACTTT.

CDR3 loop: CSARRTTKETQYF. CDR3 in DNA: TGCAGTGCCCGAAGGACTACGAAAGAGACCCAGTACTTC. The chain links TRBV20-1 to TRBJ2-5; D perhaps matches TRBD2 (6 bases). CDR3 size: 13 residues. Per the germline V gene, CDR1 is DFQATT and CDR2 is SNEGSKA (reference sequence). V gave up 6 bases and J gave up 3 bases, with 14 bases separating them.

This clonotype was counted only a few times. The chain recombines TRBV30 with TRBJ1-2; the D is unclear. Germline V gives CDR1 GTSNPN, CDR2 SVGIG (reference sequence). The CDR3 covers 15 residues. Trimming stripped 4 bases from V and 0 bases from J, with 15 bases between. The CDR3 coding sequence is TGTGCCTGGATTCCCCGGACGCTAGCTAACTATGGCTACACCTTC. This encodes CAWIPRTLANYGYTF.

The rearrangement links TRBV12-5 to TRBJ2-3, with a possible D match to TRBD1 (6 bases). CDR1 and CDR2 from the germline V gene are LGHNT and FRNRAP. This CDR3 spans 15 amino acids. The V gene lost 5 bases and the J gene lost 2 bases, with 14 bases spanning the gap. In nucleotides, the CDR3 is TGTGCTAGTGGTCGCTCGGGGACAAACACAGATACGCAGTATTTT. This encodes CASGRSGTNTDTQYF.

This clonotype was detected only a few times. The chain uses TRBV25-1 and TRBJ2-5, with TRBD2 identical over 7 bases. The CDR3 is 14 residues long. Germline values: CDR1 MGHDK, CDR2 SYGVNS. The V gene end was trimmed by 4 bases and the J gene end by 4 bases; junction bases not matched to a gene: 6. The CDR3 sequence: CASSVGRGAETQYF. The CDR3 nucleotides read TGTGCCAGCAGTGTAGGGAGGGGTGCAGAGACCCAGTACTTC.